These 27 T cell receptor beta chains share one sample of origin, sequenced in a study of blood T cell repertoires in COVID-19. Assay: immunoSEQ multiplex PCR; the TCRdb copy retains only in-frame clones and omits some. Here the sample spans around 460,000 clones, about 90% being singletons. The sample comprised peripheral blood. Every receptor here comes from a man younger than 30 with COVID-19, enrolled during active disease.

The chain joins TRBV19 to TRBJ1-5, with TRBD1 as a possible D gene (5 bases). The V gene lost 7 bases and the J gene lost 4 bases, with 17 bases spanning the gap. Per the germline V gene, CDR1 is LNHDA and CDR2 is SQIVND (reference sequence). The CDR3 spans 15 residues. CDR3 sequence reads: CASTLGGDRNQPQHF. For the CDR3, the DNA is TGTGCCAGTACTCTAGGAGGGGACCGAAATCAGCCCCAGCATTTT.

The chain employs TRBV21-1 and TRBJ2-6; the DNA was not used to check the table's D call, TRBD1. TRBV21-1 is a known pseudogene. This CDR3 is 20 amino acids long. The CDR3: CASSNLCRGGSSAGANVLTF. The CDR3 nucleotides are TGTGCCAGCAGCAACCTTTGTAGAGGGGGCAGCTCAGCTGGGGCCAACGTCCTGACTTTC.

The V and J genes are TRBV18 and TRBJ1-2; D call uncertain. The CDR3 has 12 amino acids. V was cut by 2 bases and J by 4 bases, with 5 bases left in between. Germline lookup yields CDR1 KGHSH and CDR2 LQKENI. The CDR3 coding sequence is TGTGCCAGCTCACCAGGGAGCTATGGCTACACCTTC. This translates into CASSPGSYGYTF.

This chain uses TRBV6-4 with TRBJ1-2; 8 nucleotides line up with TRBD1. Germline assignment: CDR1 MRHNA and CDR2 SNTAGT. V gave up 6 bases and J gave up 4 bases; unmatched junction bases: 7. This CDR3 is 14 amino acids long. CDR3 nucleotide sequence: TGTGCCAGCAGATCGACAGGGGACCCCTATGGCTACACCTTC. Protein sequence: CASRSTGDPYGYTF.

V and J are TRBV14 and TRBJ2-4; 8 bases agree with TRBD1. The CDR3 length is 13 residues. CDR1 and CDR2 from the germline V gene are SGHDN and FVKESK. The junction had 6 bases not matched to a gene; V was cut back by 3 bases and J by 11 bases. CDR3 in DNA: TGTGCCAGCAGCCAGACCGGGACAGGCCTTCAGTACTTC. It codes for CASSQTGTGLQYF.

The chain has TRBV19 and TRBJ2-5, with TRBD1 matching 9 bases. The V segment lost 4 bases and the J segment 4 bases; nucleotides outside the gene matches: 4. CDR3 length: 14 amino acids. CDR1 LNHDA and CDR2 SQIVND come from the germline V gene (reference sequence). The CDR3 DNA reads TGTGCCAGTAGTACAGGACAGGGGACAGAGACCCAGTACTTC. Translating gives CASSTGQGTETQYF. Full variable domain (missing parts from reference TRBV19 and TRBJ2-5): DGGITQSPKYLFRKEGQNVTLSCEQNLNHDAMYWYRQDPGQGLRLIYYSQIVNDFQKGDIAEGYSVSREKKESFPLTVTSAQKNPTAFYLCASSTGQGTETQYFGPGTRLLVL.

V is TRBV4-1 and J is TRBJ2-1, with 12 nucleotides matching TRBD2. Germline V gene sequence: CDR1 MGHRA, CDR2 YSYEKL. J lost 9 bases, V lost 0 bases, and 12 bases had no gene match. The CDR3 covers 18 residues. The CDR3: CASSQERGLAGGGTEQFF. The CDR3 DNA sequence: TGCGCCAGCAGCCAAGAGCGTGGGCTAGCGGGAGGGGGGACTGAGCAGTTCTTC.

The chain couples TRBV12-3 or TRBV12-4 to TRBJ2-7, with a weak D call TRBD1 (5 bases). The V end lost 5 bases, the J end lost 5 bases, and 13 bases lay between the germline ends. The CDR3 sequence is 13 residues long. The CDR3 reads CASSKTRAHEQYF. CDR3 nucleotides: TGTGCCAGCAGTAAAACCAGGGCCCACGAGCAGTACTTC.

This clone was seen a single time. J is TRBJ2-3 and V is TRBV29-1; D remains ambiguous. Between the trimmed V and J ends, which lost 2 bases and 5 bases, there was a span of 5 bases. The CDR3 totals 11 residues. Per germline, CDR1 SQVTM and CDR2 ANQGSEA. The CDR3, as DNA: TGCAGCGTTGAAATTCGAGATACGCAGTATTTT. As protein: CSVEIRDTQYF.

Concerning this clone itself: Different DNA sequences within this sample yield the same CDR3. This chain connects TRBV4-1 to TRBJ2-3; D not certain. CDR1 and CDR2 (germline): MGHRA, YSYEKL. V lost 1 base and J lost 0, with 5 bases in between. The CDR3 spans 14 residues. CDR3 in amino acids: CASSQVTSTDTQYF. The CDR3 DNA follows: TGCGCCAGCAGCCAAGTTACTAGCACAGATACGCAGTATTTT.

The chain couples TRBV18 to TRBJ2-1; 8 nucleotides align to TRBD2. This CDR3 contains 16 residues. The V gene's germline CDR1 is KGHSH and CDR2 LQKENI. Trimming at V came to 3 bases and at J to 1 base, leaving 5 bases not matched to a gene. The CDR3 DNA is TGTGCCAGCTCACCCCTCTTAGCGGGATCCTACAATGAGCAGTTCTTC. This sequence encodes CASSPLLAGSYNEQFF.

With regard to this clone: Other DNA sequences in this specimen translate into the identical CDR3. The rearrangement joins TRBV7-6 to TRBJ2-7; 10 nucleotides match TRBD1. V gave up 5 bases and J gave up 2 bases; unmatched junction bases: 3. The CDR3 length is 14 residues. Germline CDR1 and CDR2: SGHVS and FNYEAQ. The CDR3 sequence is CASSPGQGAYEQYF. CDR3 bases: TGTGCCAGCAGCCCCGGACAGGGGGCCTACGAGCAGTACTTC. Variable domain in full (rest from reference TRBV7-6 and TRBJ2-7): GAGVSQSPRYKVTKRGQDVALRCDPISGHVSLYWYRQALGQGPEFLTYFNYEAQQDKSGLPNDRFSAERPEGSISTLTIQRTEQRDSAMYRCASSPGQGAYEQYFGPGTRLTVT.

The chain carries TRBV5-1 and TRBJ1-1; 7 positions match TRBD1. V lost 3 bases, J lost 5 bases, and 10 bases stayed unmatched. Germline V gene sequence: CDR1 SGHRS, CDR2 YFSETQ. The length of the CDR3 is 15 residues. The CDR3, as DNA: TGCGCCAGCAGCTGGGGGGACAGTCCGGGGACTGAAGCTTTCTTT. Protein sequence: CASSWGDSPGTEAFF.

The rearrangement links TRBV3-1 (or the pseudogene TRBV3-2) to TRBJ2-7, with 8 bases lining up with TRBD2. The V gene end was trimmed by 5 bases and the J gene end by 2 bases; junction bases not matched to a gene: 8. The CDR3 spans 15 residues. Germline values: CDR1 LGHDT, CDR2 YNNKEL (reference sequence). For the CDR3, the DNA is TGTGCCAGCAGCAGGAGCGGGAGTGCAACCTACGAGCAGTACTTC. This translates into CASSRSGSATYEQYF.

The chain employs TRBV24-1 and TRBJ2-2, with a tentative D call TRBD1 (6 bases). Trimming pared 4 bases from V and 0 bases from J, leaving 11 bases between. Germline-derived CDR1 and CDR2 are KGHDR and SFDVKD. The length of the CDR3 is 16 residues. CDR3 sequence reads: CATSEGAGSNTGELFF. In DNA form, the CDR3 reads TGTGCCACCAGTGAGGGGGCAGGGTCGAACACCGGGGAGCTGTTTTTT.

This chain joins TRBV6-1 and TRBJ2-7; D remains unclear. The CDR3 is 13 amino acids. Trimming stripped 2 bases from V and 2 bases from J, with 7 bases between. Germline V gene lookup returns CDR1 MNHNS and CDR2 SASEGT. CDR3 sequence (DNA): TGTGCCAGCAGTGAACAGTCGCCCTACGAGCAGTACTTC. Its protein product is CASSEQSPYEQYF.

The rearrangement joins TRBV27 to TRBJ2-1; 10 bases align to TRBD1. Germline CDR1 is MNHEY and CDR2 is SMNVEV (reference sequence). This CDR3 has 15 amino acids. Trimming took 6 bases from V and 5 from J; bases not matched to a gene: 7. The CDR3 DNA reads TGTGCCAGCAGGGTGGACAGGGGGTACAACAATGAGCAGTTCTTC. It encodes CASRVDRGYNNEQFF.

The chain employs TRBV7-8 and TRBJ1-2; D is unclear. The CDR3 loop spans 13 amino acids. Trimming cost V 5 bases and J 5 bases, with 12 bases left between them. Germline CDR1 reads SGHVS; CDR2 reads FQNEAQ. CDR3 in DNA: TGTGCCAGCAGCCCCAATCCCGAGTATGGCTACACCTTC. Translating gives CASSPNPEYGYTF.

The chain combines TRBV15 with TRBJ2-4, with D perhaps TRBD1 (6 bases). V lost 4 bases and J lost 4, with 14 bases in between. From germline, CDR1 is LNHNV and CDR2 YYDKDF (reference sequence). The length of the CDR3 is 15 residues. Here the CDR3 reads CATSTHGDTKNIQYF. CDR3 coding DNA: TGTGCCACCAGCACCCACGGGGACACTAAAAACATTCAGTACTTC.

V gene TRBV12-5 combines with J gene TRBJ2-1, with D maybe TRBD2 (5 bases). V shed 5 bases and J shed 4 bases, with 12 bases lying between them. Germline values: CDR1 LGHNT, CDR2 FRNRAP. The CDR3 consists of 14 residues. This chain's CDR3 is CASGQPRGYNEQFF. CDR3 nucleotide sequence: TGTGCTAGTGGTCAGCCACGGGGATACAATGAGCAGTTCTTC.

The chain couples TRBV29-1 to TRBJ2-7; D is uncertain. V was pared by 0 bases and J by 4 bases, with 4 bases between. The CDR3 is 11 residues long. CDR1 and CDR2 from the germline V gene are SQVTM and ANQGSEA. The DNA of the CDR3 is TGCAGCGTTGAAGATCCTTACGAGCAGTACTTC. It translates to CSVEDPYEQYF.

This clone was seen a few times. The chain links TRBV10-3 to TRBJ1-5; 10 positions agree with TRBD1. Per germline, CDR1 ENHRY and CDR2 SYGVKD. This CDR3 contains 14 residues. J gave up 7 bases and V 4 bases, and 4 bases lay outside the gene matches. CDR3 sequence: CAISGQGAGQPQHF. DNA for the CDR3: TGTGCCATCAGTGGACAGGGGGCCGGACAGCCCCAGCATTTT.

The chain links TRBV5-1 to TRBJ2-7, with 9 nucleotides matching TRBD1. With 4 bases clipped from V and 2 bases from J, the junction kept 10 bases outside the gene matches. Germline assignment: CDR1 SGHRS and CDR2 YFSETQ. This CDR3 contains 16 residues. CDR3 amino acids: CASSPSGQGSTYEQYF. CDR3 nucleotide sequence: TGCGCCAGCAGCCCATCGGGACAGGGTTCGACCTACGAGCAGTACTTC.

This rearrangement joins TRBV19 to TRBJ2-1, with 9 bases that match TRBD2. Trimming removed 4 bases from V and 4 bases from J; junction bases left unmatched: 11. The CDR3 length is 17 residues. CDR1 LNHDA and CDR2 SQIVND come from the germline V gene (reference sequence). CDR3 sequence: CASSTSVAGARYNEQFF. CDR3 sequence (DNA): TGTGCCAGTAGTACGAGCGTAGCGGGAGCCAGATACAATGAGCAGTTCTTC.

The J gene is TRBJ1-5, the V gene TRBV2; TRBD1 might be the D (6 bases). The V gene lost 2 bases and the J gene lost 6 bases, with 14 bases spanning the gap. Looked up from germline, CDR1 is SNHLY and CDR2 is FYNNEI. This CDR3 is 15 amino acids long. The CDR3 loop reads CASSESGRGGQPQHF. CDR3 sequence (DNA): TGTGCCAGCAGTGAAAGTGGCAGGGGTGGTCAGCCCCAGCATTTT.

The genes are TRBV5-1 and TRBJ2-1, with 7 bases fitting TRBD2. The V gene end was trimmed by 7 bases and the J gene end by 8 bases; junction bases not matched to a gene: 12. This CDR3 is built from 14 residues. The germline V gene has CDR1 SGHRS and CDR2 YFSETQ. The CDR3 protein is CASGKAGSFDEQFF. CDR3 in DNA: TGCGCCAGCGGAAAAGCGGGATCATTCGATGAGCAGTTCTTC.

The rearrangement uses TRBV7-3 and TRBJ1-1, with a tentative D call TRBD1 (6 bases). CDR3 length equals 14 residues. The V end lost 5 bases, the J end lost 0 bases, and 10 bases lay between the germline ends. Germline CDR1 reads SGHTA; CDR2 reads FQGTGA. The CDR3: CASSPTGMNTEAFF. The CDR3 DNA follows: TGTGCCAGCAGCCCCACAGGGATGAACACTGAAGCTTTCTTT.